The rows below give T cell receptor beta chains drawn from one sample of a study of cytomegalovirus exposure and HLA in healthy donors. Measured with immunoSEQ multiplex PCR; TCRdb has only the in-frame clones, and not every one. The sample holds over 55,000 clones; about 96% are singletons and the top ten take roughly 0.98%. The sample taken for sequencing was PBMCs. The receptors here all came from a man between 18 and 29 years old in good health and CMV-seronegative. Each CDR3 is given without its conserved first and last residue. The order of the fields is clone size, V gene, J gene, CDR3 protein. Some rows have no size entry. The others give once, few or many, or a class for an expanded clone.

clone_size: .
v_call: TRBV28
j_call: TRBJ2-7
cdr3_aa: ASSFGSTYEQY

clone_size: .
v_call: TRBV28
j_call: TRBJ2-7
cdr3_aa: ASSNPMTGEDEQY

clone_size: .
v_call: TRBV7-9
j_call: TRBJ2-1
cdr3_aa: ASSLGGGPTNEQF

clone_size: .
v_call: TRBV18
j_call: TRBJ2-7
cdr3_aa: ASSPRLPGPAGAYEQY

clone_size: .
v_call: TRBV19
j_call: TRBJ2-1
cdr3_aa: ASSTAGNEQF

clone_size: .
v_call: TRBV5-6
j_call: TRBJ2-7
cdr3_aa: ASSRKGARYEQY

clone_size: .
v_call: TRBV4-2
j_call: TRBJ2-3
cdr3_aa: ASSQVGGSTDTQY

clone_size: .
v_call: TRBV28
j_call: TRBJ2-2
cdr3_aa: ASSLYRNTGELF

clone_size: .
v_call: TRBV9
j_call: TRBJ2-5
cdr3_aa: ASSVGAGLQETQY

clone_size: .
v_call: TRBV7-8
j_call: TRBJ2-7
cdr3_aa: ASSLLPKTRRTYEQY

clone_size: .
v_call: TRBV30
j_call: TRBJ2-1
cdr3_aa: AWGGLGVASSYNEQF

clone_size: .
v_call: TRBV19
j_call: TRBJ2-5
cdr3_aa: ASSMADRRAQY

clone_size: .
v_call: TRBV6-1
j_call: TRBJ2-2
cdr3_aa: ASSTSTGDTGELF

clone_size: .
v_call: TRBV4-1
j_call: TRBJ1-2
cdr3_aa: ASSQESGTGDGYT

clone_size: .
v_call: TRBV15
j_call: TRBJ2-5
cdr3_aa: ATSRDPASGETQY

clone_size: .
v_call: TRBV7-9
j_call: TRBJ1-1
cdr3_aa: ASSHPQGRGNTEAF

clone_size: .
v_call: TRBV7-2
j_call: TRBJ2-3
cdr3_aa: ASSYPLAGSTDTQY

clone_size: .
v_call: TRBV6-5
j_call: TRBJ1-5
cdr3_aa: ASSKFAGQPQH

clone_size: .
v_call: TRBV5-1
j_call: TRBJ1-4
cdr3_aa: ASSLFQGDEKLF

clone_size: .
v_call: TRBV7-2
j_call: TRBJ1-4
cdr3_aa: ASSAPSGGDEKLF

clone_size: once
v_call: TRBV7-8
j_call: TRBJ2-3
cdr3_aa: ASSFGGGTDTQY

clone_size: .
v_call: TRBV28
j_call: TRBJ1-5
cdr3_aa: ASTGGYQPQH

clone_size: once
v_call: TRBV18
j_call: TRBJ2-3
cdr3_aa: ASSPPIRTDTQY

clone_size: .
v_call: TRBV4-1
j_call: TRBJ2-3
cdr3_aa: ASSQDRGGITDTQY

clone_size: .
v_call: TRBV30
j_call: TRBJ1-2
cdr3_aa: AWSAGDYGYT

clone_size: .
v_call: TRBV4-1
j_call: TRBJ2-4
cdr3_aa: ASSQVRQTGKNIQY

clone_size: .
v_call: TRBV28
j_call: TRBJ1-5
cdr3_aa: ASSQDRESNQPQH

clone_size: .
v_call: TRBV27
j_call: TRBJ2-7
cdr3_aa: ASSDRDSTTEQY

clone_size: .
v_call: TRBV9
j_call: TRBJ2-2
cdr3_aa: ASTAPSDGLAGSAGELF

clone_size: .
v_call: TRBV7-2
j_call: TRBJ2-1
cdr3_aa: ASSSLGLAEGYEQF

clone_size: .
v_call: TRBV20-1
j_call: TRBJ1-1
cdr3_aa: SASDSEAF

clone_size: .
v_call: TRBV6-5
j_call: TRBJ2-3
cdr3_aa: ASSREEFYTQY

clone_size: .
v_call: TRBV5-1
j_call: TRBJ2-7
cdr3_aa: ASSLERDRGHYEQY

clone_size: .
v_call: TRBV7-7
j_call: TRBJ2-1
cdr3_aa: ASSRQYTSYNEQF

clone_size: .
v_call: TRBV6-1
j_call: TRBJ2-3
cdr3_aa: ASIWTGGAADTQY